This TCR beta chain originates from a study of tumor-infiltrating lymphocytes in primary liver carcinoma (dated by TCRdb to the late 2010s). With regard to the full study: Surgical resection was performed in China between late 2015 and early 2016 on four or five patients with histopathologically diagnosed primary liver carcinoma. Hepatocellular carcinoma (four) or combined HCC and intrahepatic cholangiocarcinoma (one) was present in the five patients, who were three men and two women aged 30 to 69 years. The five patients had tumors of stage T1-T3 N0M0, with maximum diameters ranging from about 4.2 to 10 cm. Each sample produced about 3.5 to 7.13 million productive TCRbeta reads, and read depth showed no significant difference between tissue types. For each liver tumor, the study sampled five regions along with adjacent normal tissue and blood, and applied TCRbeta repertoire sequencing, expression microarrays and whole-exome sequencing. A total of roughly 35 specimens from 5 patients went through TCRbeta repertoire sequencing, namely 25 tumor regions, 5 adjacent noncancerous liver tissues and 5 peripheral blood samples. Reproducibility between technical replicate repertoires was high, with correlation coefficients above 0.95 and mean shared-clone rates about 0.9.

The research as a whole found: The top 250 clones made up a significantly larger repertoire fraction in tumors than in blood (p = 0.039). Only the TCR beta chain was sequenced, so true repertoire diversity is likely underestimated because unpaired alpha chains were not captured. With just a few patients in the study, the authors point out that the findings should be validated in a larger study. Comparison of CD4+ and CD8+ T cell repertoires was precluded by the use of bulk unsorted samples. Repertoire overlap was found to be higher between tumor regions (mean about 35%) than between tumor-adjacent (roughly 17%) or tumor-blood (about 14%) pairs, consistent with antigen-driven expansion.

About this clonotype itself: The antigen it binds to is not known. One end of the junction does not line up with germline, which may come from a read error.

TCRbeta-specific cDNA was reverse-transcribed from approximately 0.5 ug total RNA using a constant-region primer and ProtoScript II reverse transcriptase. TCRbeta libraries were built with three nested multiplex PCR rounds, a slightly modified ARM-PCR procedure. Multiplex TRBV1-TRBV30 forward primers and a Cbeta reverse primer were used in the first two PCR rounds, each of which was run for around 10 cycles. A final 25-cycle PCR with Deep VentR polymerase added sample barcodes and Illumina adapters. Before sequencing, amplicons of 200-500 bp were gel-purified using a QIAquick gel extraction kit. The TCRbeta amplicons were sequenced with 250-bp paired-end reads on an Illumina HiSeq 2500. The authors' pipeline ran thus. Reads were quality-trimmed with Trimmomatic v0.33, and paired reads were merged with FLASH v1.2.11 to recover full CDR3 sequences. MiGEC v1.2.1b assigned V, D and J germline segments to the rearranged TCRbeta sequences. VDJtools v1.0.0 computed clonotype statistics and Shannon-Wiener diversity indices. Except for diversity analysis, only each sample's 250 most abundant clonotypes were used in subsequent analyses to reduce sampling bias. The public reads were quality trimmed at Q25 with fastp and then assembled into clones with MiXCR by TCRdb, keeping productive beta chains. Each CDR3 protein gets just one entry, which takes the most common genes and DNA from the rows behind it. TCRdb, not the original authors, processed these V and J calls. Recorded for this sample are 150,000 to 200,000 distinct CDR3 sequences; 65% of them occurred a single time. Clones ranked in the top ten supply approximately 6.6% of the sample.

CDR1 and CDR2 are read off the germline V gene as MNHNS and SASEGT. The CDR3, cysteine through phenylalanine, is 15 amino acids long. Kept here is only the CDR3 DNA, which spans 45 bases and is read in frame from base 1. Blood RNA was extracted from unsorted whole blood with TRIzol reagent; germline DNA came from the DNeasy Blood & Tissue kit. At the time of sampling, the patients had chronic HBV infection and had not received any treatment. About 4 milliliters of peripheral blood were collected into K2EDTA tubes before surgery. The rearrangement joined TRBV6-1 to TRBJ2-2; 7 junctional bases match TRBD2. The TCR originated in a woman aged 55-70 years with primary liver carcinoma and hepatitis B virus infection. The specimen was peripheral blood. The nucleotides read TGTGTCAGCAGGCGAAGCGGGGCTATGACCGGGGAGCTGTTTTTT. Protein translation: CVSRRSGAMTGELFF.